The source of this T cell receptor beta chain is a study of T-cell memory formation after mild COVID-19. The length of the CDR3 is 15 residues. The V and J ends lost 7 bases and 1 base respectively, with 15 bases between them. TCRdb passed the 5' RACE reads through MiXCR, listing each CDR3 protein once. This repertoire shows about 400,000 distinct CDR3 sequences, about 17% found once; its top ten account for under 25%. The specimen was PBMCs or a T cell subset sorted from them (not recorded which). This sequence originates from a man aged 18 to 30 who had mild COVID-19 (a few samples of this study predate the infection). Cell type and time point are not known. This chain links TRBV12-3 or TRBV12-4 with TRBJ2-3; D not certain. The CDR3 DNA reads TGTGCCAGCACCATGATGGGTGGCGGCACAGATACGCAGTATTTT. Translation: CASTMMGGGTDTQYF.